A selection of T cell receptor beta chains follows, all from one sample in a study of blood T cell repertoires in COVID-19. Data came from immunoSEQ multiplex PCR; TCRdb stores just in-frame clones and leaves some out. The table includes about 200,000 clones, over 70% detected once. Sequencing input: peripheral blood. The source is a man aged 55 to 70 with acute or convalescent COVID-19. The CDR3 runs from the conserved cysteine through the conserved F or W. The order of the fields is clone size, V gene, D gene, J gene, CDR3 DNA, CDR3 protein. A D gene is named only where the DNA matches it firmly. Clone size is stated in some rows and not others, as once, few, many or a class when expanded.

NA	TRBV28	NA	TRBJ1-5	TGTGCCACTTCCCGGAGCAATCAGCCCCAGCATTTT	CATSRSNQPQHF
few	TRBV19	TRBD1	TRBJ1-1	TGTGCCAGTAGTAGACAGGGGGCTAACACTGAAGCTTTCTTT	CASSRQGANTEAFF
NA	TRBV2	NA	TRBJ2-1	TGTGCCAGCAGTGAGTCCGGGTACAATGAGCAGTTCTTC	CASSESGYNEQFF
NA	TRBV18	NA	TRBJ2-7	TGTGCCAGCTCACCACCTTTGGCAGGGTCGGACGAGCAGTACTTC	CASSPPLAGSDEQYF
NA	TRBV19	TRBD1	TRBJ2-3	TGTGCCAGTAGTACCCGTGGGACAGTTGCTAGCACAGATACGCAGTATTTT	CASSTRGTVASTDTQYF
NA	TRBV11-3	NA	TRBJ2-1	TGTGCCAGCAGCTTAGGGCTAGCGAGCAATGAGCAGTTCTTC	CASSLGLASNEQFF
NA	TRBV5-6	NA	TRBJ2-7	TGTGCCAGCAGCCCGACCGACAGGACCTACGAGCAGTACTTC	CASSPTDRTYEQYF
NA	TRBV2	NA	TRBJ2-1	TGTGCCAGCACGGAGGCCAAGACCCCCAATGAGCAGTTCTTC	CASTEAKTPNEQFF
NA	TRBV7-2	NA	TRBJ2-7	TGTGCCAGCAGCTTAGAAGCGGGCCTCTCCTACGAGCAGTACTTC	CASSLEAGLSYEQYF
NA	TRBV15	NA	TRBJ2-7	TGTGCCACCAGCAGAGAGAAGGGGGTACTCTCCGAGCAGTACTTC	CATSREKGVLSEQYF
NA	TRBV5-1	NA	TRBJ1-1	TGCGCCAGCCGGGTGCCAGGGGACCGGAACACTGAAGCTTTCTTT	CASRVPGDRNTEAFF
NA	TRBV6-1	TRBD1	TRBJ1-1	TGTGCCAGCAGTAAAGGGACAGCTACCCGGAACACTGAAGCTTTCTTT	CASSKGTATRNTEAFF
once	TRBV5-4	TRBD1	TRBJ2-1	TGTGCCAGCAGCTTGGCTGGACAGGGGGCGCGCAATGAGCAGTTCTTC	CASSLAGQGARNEQFF
NA	TRBV5-3	NA	TRBJ2-5	TGTGCCAGAAGCTCGAGCGGCCAAGAGACCCAGTACTTC	CARSSSGQETQYF
NA	TRBV6-6	NA	TRBJ1-1	TGTGCCAGCAGTAAACAGGTTAACACTGAAGCTTTCTTT	CASSKQVNTEAFF
few	TRBV7-3	NA	TRBJ1-2	TGTGCCAGCAGCTTGGACAATAACTATGGCTACACCTTC	CASSLDNNYGYTF
NA	TRBV7-6	TRBD1	TRBJ1-1	TGTGCCAGCAGCTCCCGACAGGGATGGAACACTGAAGCTTTCTTT	CASSSRQGWNTEAFF